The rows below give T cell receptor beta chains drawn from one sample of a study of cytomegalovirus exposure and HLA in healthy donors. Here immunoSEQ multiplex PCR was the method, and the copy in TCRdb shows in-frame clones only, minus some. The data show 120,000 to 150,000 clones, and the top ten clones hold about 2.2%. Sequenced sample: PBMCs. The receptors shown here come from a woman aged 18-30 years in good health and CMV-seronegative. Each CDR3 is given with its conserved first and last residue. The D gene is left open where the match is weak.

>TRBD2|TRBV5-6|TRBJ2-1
CASSLGGREQFF
TGTGCCAGCAGCTTGGGCGGGAGGGAGCAGTTCTTC
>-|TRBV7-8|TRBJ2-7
CASSLGLGRRERGHEQYF
TGTGCCAGCAGCTTAGGTTTAGGCCGGAGGGAGAGGGGCCACGAGCAGTACTTC
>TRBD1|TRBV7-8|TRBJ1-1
CASRMTGGNTEAFF
TGTGCCAGCAGAATGACAGGGGGCAACACTGAAGCTTTCTTT
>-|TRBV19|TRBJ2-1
CASSAVAAYNEQFF
TGTGCCAGTAGTGCGGTAGCGGCCTACAATGAGCAGTTCTTC
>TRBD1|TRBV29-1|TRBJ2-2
CSVPLQPGTENTGELFF
TGCAGCGTACCCCTTCAACCCGGGACAGAGAACACCGGGGAGCTGTTTTTT
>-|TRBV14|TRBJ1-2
CASSQSRGGYGYTF
TGTGCCAGCAGCCAGAGTCGCGGCGGCTATGGCTACACCTTC
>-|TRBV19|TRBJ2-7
CASSFSGSSYEQYF
TGTGCCAGTAGTTTCTCGGGTAGCTCCTACGAGCAGTACTTC
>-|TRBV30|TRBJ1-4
CAWAAQGEKLFF
TGTGCCTGGGCCGCCCAGGGGGAAAAACTGTTTTTT
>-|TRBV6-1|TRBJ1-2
CASSQSGYGYTF
TGTGCCAGCAGCCAATCGGGATATGGCTACACCTTC
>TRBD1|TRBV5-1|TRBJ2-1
CASSLGQGQTEGNEQFF
TGCGCCAGCAGCTTAGGACAGGGGCAAACGGAGGGGAATGAGCAGTTCTTC
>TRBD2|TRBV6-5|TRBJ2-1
CASSYSELAGLEQFF
TGTGCCAGCAGTTACTCCGAGTTAGCGGGGCTTGAGCAGTTCTTC
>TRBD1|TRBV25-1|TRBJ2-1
CASSELTGITYNEQFF
TGTGCCAGCAGTGAACTGACAGGGATCACCTACAATGAGCAGTTCTTC
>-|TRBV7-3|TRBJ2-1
CASSSRDSLGLAGYNEQFF
TGTGCCAGCAGTTCTCGGGACAGCCTAGGGTTAGCGGGATACAATGAGCAGTTCTTC
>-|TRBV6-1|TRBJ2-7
CASSVFTTYEQYF
TGTGCCAGCAGTGTTTTCACAACCTACGAGCAGTACTTC
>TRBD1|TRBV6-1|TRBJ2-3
CASSVQGGTDTQYF
TGTGCCAGCAGTGTGCAGGGGGGCACAGATACGCAGTATTTT
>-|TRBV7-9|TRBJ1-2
CASSLIQGYGYTF
TGTGCCAGCAGCTTAATTCAGGGATATGGCTACACCTTC
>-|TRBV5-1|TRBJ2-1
CASSLGEDEQFF
TGCGCCAGCAGCCTGGGGGAGGATGAGCAGTTCTTC
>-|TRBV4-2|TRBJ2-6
CASSQERSTGANVLTF
TGTGCCAGCAGCCAAGAGAGGTCCACTGGGGCCAACGTCCTGACTTTC
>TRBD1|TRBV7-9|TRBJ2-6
CASSFPGQEDSGANVLTF
TGTGCCAGCAGCTTCCCGGGACAGGAAGACTCTGGGGCCAACGTCCTGACTTTC
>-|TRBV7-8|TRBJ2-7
CASSLARGSPYEQYF
TGTGCCAGCAGCTTAGCCAGGGGCTCTCCCTACGAGCAGTACTTC
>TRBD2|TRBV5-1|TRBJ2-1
CASMGLDALGEQFF
TGCGCCAGCATGGGACTAGATGCGCTAGGTGAGCAGTTCTTC
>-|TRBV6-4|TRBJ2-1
CASSVLASAYNEQFF
TGTGCCAGCAGTGTTTTAGCCTCAGCCTACAATGAGCAGTTCTTC
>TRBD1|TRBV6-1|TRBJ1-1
CASRETGEAFF
TGTGCCAGCAGAGAGACAGGGGAGGCTTTCTTT
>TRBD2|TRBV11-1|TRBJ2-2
CASSRTSGNTGELFF
TGTGCCAGCAGCCGGACTAGCGGGAACACCGGGGAGCTGTTTTTT
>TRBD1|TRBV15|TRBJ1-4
CATSRDDRDRDEKLFF
TGTGCCACCAGCAGAGATGATCGGGACAGGGATGAAAAACTGTTTTTT
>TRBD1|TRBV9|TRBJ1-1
CASSAGTGEVTEAFF
TGTGCCAGCAGCGCCGGGACAGGGGAAGTCACTGAGGCTTTCTTT
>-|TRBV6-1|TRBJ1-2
CASSVTANYGYTF
TGTGCCAGCAGTGTAACAGCTAACTATGGCTACACCTTC
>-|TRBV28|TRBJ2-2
CASTQRGSGELFF
TGTGCCAGCACCCAACGGGGTTCCGGGGAGCTGTTTTTT
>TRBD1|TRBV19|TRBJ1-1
CASSGQGANTEAFF
TGTGCCAGTAGCGGACAGGGGGCGAACACTGAAGCTTTCTTT
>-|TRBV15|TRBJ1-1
CATSRGGPNTEAFF
TGTGCCACCAGCAGAGGGGGCCCCAACACTGAAGCTTTCTTT
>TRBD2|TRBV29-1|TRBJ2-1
CSVETSIRSEQFF
TGCAGCGTTGAGACTAGCATCCGAAGTGAGCAGTTCTTC
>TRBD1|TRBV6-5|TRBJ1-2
CASSEAGGYGYTF
TGTGCCAGCAGTGAAGCAGGGGGCTATGGCTACACCTTC
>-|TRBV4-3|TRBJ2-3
CASSQGPNWQHTDTQYF
TGCGCCAGCAGCCAGGGGCCGAATTGGCAGCATACAGATACGCAGTATTTT
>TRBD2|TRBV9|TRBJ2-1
CASSEPRYVVSGGSNEQFF
TGTGCCAGCAGCGAACCCCGTTATGTGGTAAGCGGGGGGTCGAATGAGCAGTTCTTC
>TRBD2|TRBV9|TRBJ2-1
CASSVASTGAGEQFF
TGTGCCAGCAGCGTAGCTTCCACGGGAGCGGGAGAGCAGTTCTTC
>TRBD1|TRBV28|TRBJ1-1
CASRTGSAEAFF
TGTGCCAGCAGGACAGGGAGCGCTGAAGCTTTCTTT
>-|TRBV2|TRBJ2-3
CASLLGDTQYF
TGTGCCAGCCTACTAGGAGATACGCAGTATTTT
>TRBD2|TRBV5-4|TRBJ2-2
CASSLGLAGAGELFF
TGTGCCAGCAGCTTGGGGCTAGCGGGCGCCGGGGAGCTGTTTTTT
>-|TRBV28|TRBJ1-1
CASSFSAEAFF
TGTGCCAGCAGTTTTTCGGCTGAAGCTTTCTTT
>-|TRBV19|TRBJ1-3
CASSIPAGTTGNTIYF
TGTGCCAGTAGTATTCCCGCAGGAACGACTGGAAACACCATATATTTT
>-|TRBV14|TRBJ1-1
CASSHTTVDGNTEAFF
TGTGCCAGCAGCCACACCACAGTAGACGGGAACACTGAAGCTTTCTTT
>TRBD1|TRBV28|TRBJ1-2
CASRGQGASGYTF
TGTGCCAGCAGAGGTCAGGGGGCCTCTGGCTACACCTTC
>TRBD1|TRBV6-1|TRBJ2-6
CASSQGAGANVLTF
TGTGCCAGCAGCCAGGGGGCTGGGGCCAACGTCCTGACTTTC
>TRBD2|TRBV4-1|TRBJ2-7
CASSQVLADENYEQYF
TGCGCCAGCAGCCAAGTACTAGCGGACGAAAACTACGAGCAGTACTTC
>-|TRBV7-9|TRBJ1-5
CASSRGGSAQPQHF
TGTGCCAGCAGCCGTGGGGGGTCGGCTCAGCCCCAGCATTTT
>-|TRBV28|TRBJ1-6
CASRGQNNSPLHF
TGTGCCAGCAGGGGACAAAATAATTCACCCCTCCACTTT